This TCR beta chain is from a study of OX40 agonist ivuxolimab in advanced cancers. For the study at large: People in dose escalation had one of these cancers: hepatocellular carcinoma, melanoma, renal cell or head and neck cancer. Previous treatment with anti-PD-1, anti-PD-L1 or anti-CTLA-4 therapy was allowed; over 35% had received some.

Data came from immunoSEQ multiplex PCR; TCRdb stores just in-frame clones and leaves some out. This sample has tens of thousands of clones; around 90% occur once, and the top ten carry about an eighth. The length of the CDR3 is 18 residues. The germline V gene encodes CDR1 SGHVS and CDR2 FQNEAQ. Trimming cost V 1 base and J 1 base; bases outside gene matches: 9. Sampled blood was obtained at baseline, cycle 4 day 1, and cycle 7 day 1. The rearrangement uses TRBV7-8 and TRBJ2-2, with 7 bases matching TRBD2. The origin of this receptor is an adult with an advanced solid tumor such as melanoma, head and neck, liver or kidney cancer. Sample: CD4+ or CD8+ T cells sorted from blood, taken in a trial of the OX40 agonist ivuxolimab. CDR3 in DNA: TGTGCCAGCAGCTTAGGGTACGGCGGGAGCCGGAACACCGGGGAGCTGTTTTTT. Its protein product is CASSLGYGGSRNTGELFF.